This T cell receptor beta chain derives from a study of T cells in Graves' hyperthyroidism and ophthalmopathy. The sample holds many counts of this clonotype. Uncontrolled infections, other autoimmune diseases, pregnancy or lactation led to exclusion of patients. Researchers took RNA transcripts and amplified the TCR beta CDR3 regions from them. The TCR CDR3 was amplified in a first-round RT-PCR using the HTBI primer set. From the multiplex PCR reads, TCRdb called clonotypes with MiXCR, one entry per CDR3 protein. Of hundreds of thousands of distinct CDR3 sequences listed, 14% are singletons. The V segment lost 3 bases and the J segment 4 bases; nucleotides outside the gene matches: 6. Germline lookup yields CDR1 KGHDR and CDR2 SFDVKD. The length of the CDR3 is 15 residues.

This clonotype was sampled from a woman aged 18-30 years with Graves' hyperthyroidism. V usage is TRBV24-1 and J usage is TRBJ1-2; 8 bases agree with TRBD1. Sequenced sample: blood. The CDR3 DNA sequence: TGTGCCACCAGTGATCCGTCCGGGACAGGCTATGGCTACACCTTC. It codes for CATSDPSGTGYGYTF.